This is a list of T cell receptor beta chains from one sample in a study of T cells after yellow fever vaccination. TCRdb re-derived calls from the 5' RACE reads in MiXCR, one entry per CDR3 protein. The sample includes 120,000 or so distinct CDR3 sequences, 7.5% to 10% of them seen just once. The sample here was CD8+ T cells sorted from PBMCs, taken on the day of the yellow fever booster vaccination. The source is a young man who received the YFV17D yellow fever vaccine. Both conserved end residues are part of each CDR3. The D gene is left open where the match is weak. A clone size is listed for some rows: how often the clone was seen (once, few, many), or a class if it is expanded.

v_gene	d_gene	abundance	j_gene	CDR3nt	CDR3aa
TRBV15	TRBD1	.	TRBJ2-1	TGTGCCACCAGCCAGGGACAGAGCTCCTACAATGAGCAGTTCTTC	CATSQGQSSYNEQFF
TRBV9	.	few	TRBJ1-5	TGTGCCAGCAGGTTTGTGGGGATGAATCAGCCCCAGCATTTT	CASRFVGMNQPQHF
TRBV20-1	TRBD2	few	TRBJ2-1	TGTGGGACTACTGGCAATGAGCAGTTCTTC	CGTTGNEQFF
TRBV6-5	.	.	TRBJ1-4	TGTGCCAGCAGTTACGCCAGGGGATGGGGTGAAAAACTGTTTTTT	CASSYARGWGEKLFF
TRBV7-2	.	.	TRBJ1-2	TGTGCCAGCAGCTTAACCCTTGGCCCTTACTATGGCTACACCTTC	CASSLTLGPYYGYTF
TRBV19	.	.	TRBJ1-2	TGTGCCAGTAGTATTGGTCCATCTAACTATGGCTACACCTTC	CASSIGPSNYGYTF
TRBV7-9	.	.	TRBJ1-5	TGTGCCAGCAGTCAGGCGGAAAGCAATCAGCCCCAGCATTTT	CASSQAESNQPQHF
TRBV5-1	TRBD2	few	TRBJ2-3	TGCGCCAGCAGCTTGGAGGTGGCGGGGGGGGCAGATACGCAGTATTTT	CASSLEVAGGADTQYF
TRBV5-1	TRBD2	few	TRBJ2-3	TGCGCCAGCAGCTTGCTGAGCGGGGGCACAGATACGCAGTATTTT	CASSLLSGGTDTQYF
TRBV5-5	TRBD1	few	TRBJ2-7	TGTGCCAGCAGCTGGGACAGGGGGTTCGAGCAGTACTTC	CASSWDRGFEQYF
TRBV12-3/TRBV12-4	TRBD2	.	TRBJ2-3	TGTGCCAGCATCCGGGGGGGCCTCTTGGCAGATACGCAGTATTTT	CASIRGGLLADTQYF
TRBV15	.	few	TRBJ2-1	TGTGCCACCAGCAGAGAACGGGGGAATGAGCAGTTCTTC	CATSRERGNEQFF
TRBV7-9	.	.	TRBJ1-1	TGTGCCAGCAGCCCCGGTTCTAACACTGAAGCTTTCTTT	CASSPGSNTEAFF
TRBV18	TRBD2	.	TRBJ2-7	TGTGCCAGCTCAATCGGAGCTGGTGGGACTAACGAGCAGTACTTC	CASSIGAGGTNEQYF
TRBV19	.	few	TRBJ2-3	TGTGCCAGTAGAGCCGGCCCTTTTAGCACAGATACGCAGTATTTT	CASRAGPFSTDTQYF
TRBV12-3/TRBV12-4	.	few	TRBJ2-1	TGTGCCAGCAGTTTAGGGGGTGACAATGAGCAGTTCTTC	CASSLGGDNEQFF
TRBV5-1	.	few	TRBJ2-7	TGCGCCAGCAGCTATTCCGGGGAGATGCACGAGCAGTACTTC	CASSYSGEMHEQYF
TRBV10-3	.	few	TRBJ2-5	TGTGCCATCAGTGAGTCTCGGGAGTTGTACTTC	CAISESRELYF
TRBV6-2/TRBV6-3	.	many	TRBJ2-2	TGTGCCAGCAGTTTGTCGGAGATCGGGGAGCTGTTTTTT	CASSLSEIGELFF
TRBV6-1	.	few	TRBJ1-1	TGTGCCAGCAGCACCAACGCACCCCCGAACACTGAAGCTTTCTTT	CASSTNAPPNTEAFF
TRBV4-2	TRBD2	few	TRBJ2-1	TGTGCCAGCAGCCAAGCCACTAGCGGGAAGGCTGAGCAGTTCTTC	CASSQATSGKAEQFF
TRBV4-1	.	few	TRBJ2-1	TGCGCCAGCAGCCAAGGATTTAACCCCGTCTATGAGCAGTTCTTC	CASSQGFNPVYEQFF
TRBV4-1	.	.	TRBJ2-5	TGCGCCAGCAGCCAAGAGGGTCCTGGACAGGAGACCCAGTACTTC	CASSQEGPGQETQYF
TRBV5-4	.	few	TRBJ2-3	TGTGCCAGCTTTACACCGGGAAGTCCATCCGATACGCAGTATTTT	CASFTPGSPSDTQYF
TRBV12-3/TRBV12-4	TRBD1	.	TRBJ2-3	TGTGCCAGCAGAACCGGACAGGGGGCGCTGGGAGATACGCAGTATTTT	CASRTGQGALGDTQYF
TRBV25-1	TRBD1	many	TRBJ1-2	TGTGCCAGCGGACAGGGGGCGGGCTATGGCTACACCTTC	CASGQGAGYGYTF
TRBV3-1	.	few	TRBJ2-7	TGTGCCAGCAGCCAGGGGTCCTACTACGAGCAGTACTTC	CASSQGSYYEQYF
TRBV10-1	TRBD2	many	TRBJ2-3	TGCGCCAGCAGTGAGTCGAGCGGGGGGAACACAGATACGCAGTATTTT	CASSESSGGNTDTQYF
TRBV5-1	TRBD1	few	TRBJ2-3	TGCGCCAGCAGCTCCCCGGAGCTCCGGGACAGGGGTCCCATTGGAACAGATACGCAGTATTTT	CASSSPELRDRGPIGTDTQYF
TRBV7-6	TRBD2	many	TRBJ2-4	TGTGCCAGCAGCCCTGGACTAGTCACTTCCCACATTCAGTACTTC	CASSPGLVTSHIQYF
TRBV4-2	TRBD2	many	TRBJ2-1	TGTGCCAGCAGCCAAGGTCTAGCGGGGGCTGAGCAGTTCTTC	CASSQGLAGAEQFF
TRBV7-9	.	many	TRBJ2-1	TGTGCCAGCAGCTTAAGATACAATGAGCAGTTCTTC	CASSLRYNEQFF
TRBV3-1	TRBD1	.	TRBJ2-5	TGTGCCAGCAGCCAAGATAAGCAGGGGGCGAATTATGGAGAGACCCAGTACTTC	CASSQDKQGANYGETQYF
TRBV12-3/TRBV12-4	.	.	TRBJ1-6	TGTGCCAGCAGCCCAGGACAAGGGCAAACCCTCCACTTT	CASSPGQGQTLHF
TRBV7-8	.	many	TRBJ2-3	TGTGCCAGCAGCTTAGGCGGTGTGGTGGATACGCAGTATTTT	CASSLGGVVDTQYF
TRBV9	TRBD2	.	TRBJ2-3	TGTGCCAGCAGCGTAGAGGCGGGGGGGGCGGATACGCAGTATTTT	CASSVEAGGADTQYF
TRBV5-3	.	.	TRBJ2-3	TGTGCCAGAAGCTTCGACAGAGGACGGACAGATACGCAGTATTTT	CARSFDRGRTDTQYF
TRBV4-1	.	.	TRBJ2-7	TGCGCCAGCAGCCAAGGGACATCCTTGGCCTACGAGCAGTACTTC	CASSQGTSLAYEQYF
TRBV20-1	TRBD1	.	TRBJ2-3	TGCAGTGCTTGGCCGGGGGGACAGGGCGCAGATACGCAGTATTTT	CSAWPGGQGADTQYF
TRBV6-6	TRBD2	.	TRBJ2-1	TGTGCCAGCAGTTCCTGGGGAGGGGCCTACAATGAGCAGTTCTTC	CASSSWGGAYNEQFF